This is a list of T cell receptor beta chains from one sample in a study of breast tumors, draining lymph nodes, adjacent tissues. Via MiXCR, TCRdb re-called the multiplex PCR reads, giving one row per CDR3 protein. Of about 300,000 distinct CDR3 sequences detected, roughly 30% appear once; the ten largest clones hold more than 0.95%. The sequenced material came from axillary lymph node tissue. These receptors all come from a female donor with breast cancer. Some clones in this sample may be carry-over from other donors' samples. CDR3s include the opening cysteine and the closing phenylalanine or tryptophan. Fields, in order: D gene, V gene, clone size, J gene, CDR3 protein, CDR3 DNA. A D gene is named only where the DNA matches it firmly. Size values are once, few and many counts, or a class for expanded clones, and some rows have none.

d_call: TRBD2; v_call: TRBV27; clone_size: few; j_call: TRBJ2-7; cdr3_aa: CASSLSRRETHEQYF; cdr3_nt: TGTGCCAGCAGTTTATCTCGGCGGGAGACCCACGAGCAGTACTTC
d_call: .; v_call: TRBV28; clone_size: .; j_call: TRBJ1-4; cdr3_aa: CAGSPRGQTAEKLFF; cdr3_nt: TGTGCCGGCAGCCCCCGCGGGCAAACGGCGGAAAAACTGTTTTTT
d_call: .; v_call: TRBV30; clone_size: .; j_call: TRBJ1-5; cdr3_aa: CAWSSGGYQPQHF; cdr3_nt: TGTGCCTGGAGTTCTGGGGGTTATCAGCCCCAGCATTTT
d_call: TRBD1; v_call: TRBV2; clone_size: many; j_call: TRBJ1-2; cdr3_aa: CASSGTGANYGYTF; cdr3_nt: TGTGCCAGCAGTGGGACAGGTGCTAACTATGGCTACACCTTC
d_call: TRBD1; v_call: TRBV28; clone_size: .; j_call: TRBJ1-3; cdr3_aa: CASSAPMDRGNTIYF; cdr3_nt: TGTGCCAGCAGCGCACCGATGGACAGGGGAAACACCATATATTTT
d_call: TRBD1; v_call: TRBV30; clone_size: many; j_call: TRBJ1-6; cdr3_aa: CAWSDPFAGGISPLHF; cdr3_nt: TGTGCCTGGAGCGACCCCTTTGCAGGGGGAATTTCACCCCTCCACTTT
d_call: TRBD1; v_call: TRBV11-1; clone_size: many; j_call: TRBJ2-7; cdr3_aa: CASSPSGGVNEQYF; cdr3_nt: TGTGCCAGCAGCCCCTCAGGGGGCGTGAACGAGCAGTACTTC
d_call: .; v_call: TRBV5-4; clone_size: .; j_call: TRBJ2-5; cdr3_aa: CASSLIAASQETQYF; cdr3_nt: TGTGCCAGCAGCTTGATCGCCGCCAGCCAAGAGACCCAGTACTTC
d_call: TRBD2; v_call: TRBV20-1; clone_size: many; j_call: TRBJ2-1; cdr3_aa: CSANIAGGGNEQFF; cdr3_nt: TGCAGTGCTAACATAGCGGGAGGGGGAAATGAGCAGTTCTTC
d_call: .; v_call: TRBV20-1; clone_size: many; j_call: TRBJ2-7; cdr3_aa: CSATPDDSPYEQYF; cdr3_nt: TGCAGTGCTACCCCCGACGACAGTCCCTACGAGCAGTACTTC
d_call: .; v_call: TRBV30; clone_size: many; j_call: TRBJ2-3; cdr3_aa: CAWSVGYPGTQYF; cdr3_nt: TGTGCCTGGAGTGTAGGTTACCCAGGTACGCAGTATTTT
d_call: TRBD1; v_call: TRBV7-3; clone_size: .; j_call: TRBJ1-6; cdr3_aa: CASSLGDRVNSPLHF; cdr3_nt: TGTGCCAGCAGCTTAGGTGACAGGGTTAATTCACCCCTCCACTTT
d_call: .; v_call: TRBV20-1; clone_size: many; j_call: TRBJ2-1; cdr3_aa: CSARVVATNEQFF; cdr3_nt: TGCAGTGCTAGAGTAGTAGCTACCAATGAGCAGTTCTTC
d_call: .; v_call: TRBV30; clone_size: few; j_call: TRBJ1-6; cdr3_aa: CAWGQGGSYNSPLHF; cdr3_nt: TGTGCCTGGGGCCAGGGAGGCTCCTATAATTCACCCCTCCACTTT
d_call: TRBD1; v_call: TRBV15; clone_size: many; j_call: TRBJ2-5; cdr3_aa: CATSRGQGGQETQYF; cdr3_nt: TGTGCCACCAGCAGGGGACAGGGAGGGCAAGAGACCCAGTACTTC
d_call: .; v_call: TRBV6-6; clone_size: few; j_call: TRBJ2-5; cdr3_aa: CASSPRGQVETQYF; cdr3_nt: TGTGCCAGCAGCCCCCGGGGGCAGGTTGAAACCCAGTACTTC
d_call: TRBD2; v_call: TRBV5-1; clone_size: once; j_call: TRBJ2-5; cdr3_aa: CASSRRSRDYREETQYF; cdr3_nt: TGCGCCAGCAGCAGACGAAGCCGGGACTACCGGGAAGAGACCCAGTACTTC
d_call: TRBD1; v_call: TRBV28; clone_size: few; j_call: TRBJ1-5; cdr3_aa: CASRSSGTGMNQPQHF; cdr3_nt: TGTGCCAGCAGATCCTCCGGGACAGGGATGAATCAGCCCCAGCATTTT
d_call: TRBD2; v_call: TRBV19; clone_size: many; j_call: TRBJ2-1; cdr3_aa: CASSSPRGTRVYNEQFF; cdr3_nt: TGTGCCAGTAGTAGTCCCCGAGGGACTAGGGTTTACAATGAGCAGTTCTTC
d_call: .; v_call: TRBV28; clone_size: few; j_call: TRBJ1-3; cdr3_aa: CASSSPVLSSGNTIYF; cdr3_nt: TGTGCCAGCAGTTCCCCCGTATTAAGCTCTGGAAACACCATATATTTT
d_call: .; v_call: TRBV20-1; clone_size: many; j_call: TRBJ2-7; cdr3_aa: CSAGRPLGLRDEQYF; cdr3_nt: TGCAGTGCTGGCCGTCCACTCGGGCTTAGGGACGAGCAGTACTTC
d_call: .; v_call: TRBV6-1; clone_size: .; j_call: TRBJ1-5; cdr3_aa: CASSGQFSNQPQHF; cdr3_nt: TGTGCCAGCAGTGGACAGTTTAGCAATCAGCCCCAGCATTTT
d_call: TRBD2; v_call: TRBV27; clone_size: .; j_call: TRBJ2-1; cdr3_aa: CASSPRMRGNNEQFF; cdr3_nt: TGTGCCAGCAGTCCTCGGATGCGGGGGAACAATGAGCAGTTCTTC
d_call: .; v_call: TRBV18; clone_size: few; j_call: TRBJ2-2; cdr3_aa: CASSPGQTGELFF; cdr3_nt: TGTGCCAGCTCACCTGGTCAAACCGGGGAGCTGTTTTTT
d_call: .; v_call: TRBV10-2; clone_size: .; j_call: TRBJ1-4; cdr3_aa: CASRATGENGKLFF; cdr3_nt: TGCGCCAGCAGGGCGACAGGAGAAAATGGAAAACTGTTTTTT
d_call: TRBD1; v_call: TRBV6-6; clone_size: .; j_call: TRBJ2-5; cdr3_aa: CASSYSGQEETQYF; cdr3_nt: TGTGCCAGCAGTTACTCAGGACAGGAAGAGACCCAGTACTTC
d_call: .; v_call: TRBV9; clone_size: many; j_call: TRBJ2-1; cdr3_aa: CASSVAAQPVQFF; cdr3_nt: TGTGCCAGCAGCGTAGCCGCACAACCAGTACAGTTCTTC
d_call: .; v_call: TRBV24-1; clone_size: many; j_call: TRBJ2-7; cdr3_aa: CATSAIGRNPRDYEQYF; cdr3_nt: TGTGCCACCAGTGCCATCGGACGGAACCCTCGGGACTACGAGCAGTACTTC
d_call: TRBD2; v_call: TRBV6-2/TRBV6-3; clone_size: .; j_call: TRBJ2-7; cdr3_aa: CASSYTSGIYEQYF; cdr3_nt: TGTGCCAGCAGTTATACTAGCGGAATTTACGAGCAGTACTTC
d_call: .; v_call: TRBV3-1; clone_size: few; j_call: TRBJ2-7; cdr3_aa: CASSQVLSEQYF; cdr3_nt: TGTGCCAGCAGCCAAGTGTTAAGCGAGCAGTACTTC
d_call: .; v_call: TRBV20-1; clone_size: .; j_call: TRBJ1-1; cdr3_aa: CSARAGGRDTEAFF; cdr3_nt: TGCAGTGCTAGAGCGGGAGGGAGAGACACTGAAGCTTTCTTT
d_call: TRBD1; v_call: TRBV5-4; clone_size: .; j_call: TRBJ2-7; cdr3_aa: CASSLGTATYEQYF; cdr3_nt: TGTGCCAGCAGCTTAGGGACAGCTACCTACGAGCAGTACTTC
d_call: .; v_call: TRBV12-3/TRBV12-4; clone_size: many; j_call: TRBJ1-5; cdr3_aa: CASSLSSNSNQPQHF; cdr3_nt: TGTGCCAGCAGTTTAAGCAGTAATAGCAATCAGCCCCAGCATTTT
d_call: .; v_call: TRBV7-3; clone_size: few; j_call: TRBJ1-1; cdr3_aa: CASSLDRPDGAFF; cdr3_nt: TGTGCCAGCAGCTTAGATCGGCCCGACGGGGCTTTCTTT
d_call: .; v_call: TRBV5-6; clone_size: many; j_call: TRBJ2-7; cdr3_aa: CASSSKQTYEQYF; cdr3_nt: TGTGCCAGCAGCTCGAAACAAACCTACGAGCAGTACTTC
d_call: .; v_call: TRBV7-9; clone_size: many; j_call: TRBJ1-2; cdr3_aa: CASSPEGGNHGYTF; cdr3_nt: TGTGCCAGCAGCCCCGAGGGCGGAAACCATGGCTACACCTTC